This T cell receptor beta chain was captured in a study of blood T cell repertoires in COVID-19. About the research overall: Acute and convalescent COVID-19 samples came from the United States, Italy and Spain. PBMCs, B-cell-depleted T cells, or T cells provided the cDNA or gDNA that made up the material.

Participant age was roughly 18 to 89 years, and participants resided in fewer than 30 US areas. Cohort assignment relied on participant-reported clinical history. There are 12 residues in the CDR3. V lost 2 bases and J 10 bases, leaving 9 bases between the germline ends. Germline assignment: CDR1 SGDLS and CDR2 YYNGEE. Produced via immunoSEQ multiplex PCR; TCRdb's table is partial and in-frame only. The repertoire holds around 370,000 clones, with 88% as singletons. The specimen was PBMCs or T cells enriched from blood (not recorded which). The clonotype was recovered from a woman under 30 who had recovered from COVID-19. This chain uses TRBV9 with TRBJ1-4, with a weak D call TRBD1 (5 bases). This CDR3 is CASSVHGGKLFF. The CDR3, as DNA: TGTGCCAGCAGCGTTCACGGGGGAAAACTGTTTTTT.